This T cell receptor (beta chain) was sequenced in a study of blood T cell repertoires in COVID-19. Across the whole study: The study drew acute and convalescent COVID-19 samples from the United States, Italy and Spain.

Seattle's cohort entered during active infection and was followed longitudinally. V lost 3 bases to trimming and J lost 4 bases, with 3 bases between them. Germline V CDR1 and CDR2: KGHDR, SFDVKD. The CDR3 has 12 residues. Study processing details: How many nucleated cells were present was estimated from reference gene primer amplification. Sequencing was performed with immunoSEQ multiplex PCR; in TCRdb, only in-frame clones are kept and a portion is missing. The V and J calls and clone size come from that table; D and trimming were worked out from the DNA. The sample contains some 73,000 clones, around 77% of which appear only once.

The chain has TRBV24-1 and TRBJ2-1; D unresolved. Sequenced: peripheral blood. The clonotype originates from a man between 65 and 85 years old with COVID-19, enrolled during active disease. CDR3 in DNA: TGTGCCACCAGTGATCCGTACAATGAGCAGTTCTTC. Translating it yields CATSDPYNEQFF.